The present TCR beta chain was sequenced within a study of blood T cell repertoires in COVID-19. Study details: The United States, Italy and Spain provided the acute and convalescent COVID-19 samples. T cells, B-cell-depleted T cells, or PBMCs provided the cDNA or gDNA that served as material.

Per the original data handling: From reference gene primer amplification, estimates of nucleated cell counts were derived. The protocol was immunoSEQ multiplex PCR, while the TCRdb copy is restricted to in-frame clones and leaves out a portion. That table is the source of V, J and clone size, and D and trimming were worked out from the DNA. The data hold roughly 73,000 clones, with about 92% observed a single time. The clonotype comes from a man in his forties or fifties with acute or convalescent COVID-19. The sequencing sample was made of peripheral blood.

As DNA, the CDR3 is TGTGCCAGCAGCTTGGGCGGCGCCAGGGGTTCTGGAAACACCATATATTTT. This translates into CASSLGGARGSGNTIYF. The chain couples TRBV5-5 to TRBJ1-3, with D maybe TRBD1 (6 bases). Between the trimmed V and J ends, which lost 0 bases and 1 base, there was a span of 14 bases. This CDR3 region has 17 residues. Per germline, CDR1 SGHKS and CDR2 YYEKEE (reference sequence).